This TCR beta chain was documented in a study of T cell responses to AZD1222 COVID-19 vaccine. In the study overall: Pooled together were second doses at about 4 or about 12 weeks.

Assay: immunoSEQ multiplex PCR; the TCRdb copy retains only in-frame clones and omits some. The sample gives around 180,000 clones, 85% to 95% of which show up once; 10% is in the top ten. This clone was counted a few times. In germline, CDR1 is ENHRY, CDR2 SYGVKD. Unmatched junction bases numbered 10, after V lost 5 bases and J lost 7 bases. There are 15 residues in the CDR3. The sequenced sample was peripheral blood, obtained on day 0 of AZD1222 vaccination. The chain uses TRBV10-3 and TRBJ2-1, with 8 bases aligning to TRBD1. This receptor was identified in an adult in good health. The CDR3 is CAISSGQGANNEQFF. The CDR3 nucleotides read TGTGCCATCAGTTCAGGACAGGGTGCGAATAATGAGCAGTTCTTC.